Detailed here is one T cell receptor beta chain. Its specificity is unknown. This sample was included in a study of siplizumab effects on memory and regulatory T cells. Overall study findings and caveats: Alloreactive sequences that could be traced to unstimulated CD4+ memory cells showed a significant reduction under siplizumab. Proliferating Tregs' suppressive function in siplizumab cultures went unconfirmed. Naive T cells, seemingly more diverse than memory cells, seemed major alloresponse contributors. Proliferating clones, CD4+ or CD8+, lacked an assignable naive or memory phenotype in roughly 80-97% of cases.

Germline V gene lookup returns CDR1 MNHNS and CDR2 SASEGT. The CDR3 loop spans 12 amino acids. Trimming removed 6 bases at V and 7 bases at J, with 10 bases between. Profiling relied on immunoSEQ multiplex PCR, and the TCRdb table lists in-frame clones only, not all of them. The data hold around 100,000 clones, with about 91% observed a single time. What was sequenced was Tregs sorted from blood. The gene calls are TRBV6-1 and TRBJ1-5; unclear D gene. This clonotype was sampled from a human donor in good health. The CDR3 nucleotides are TGTGCCAGCAGCGCTCAGCACCAGCCCCAGCATTTT. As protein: CASSAQHQPQHF.